This TCR beta chain comes out of a study of PD-L1 blockade in urothelial cancer. Study-wide findings and caveats: Blood TCR clonality below the median before treatment was a predictor of better survival. Greater 3-week expansion of tumor-associated blood clones was recorded for durable-benefit patients.

Germline V lookup: CDR1 MGHRA, CDR2 YSYEKL. This CDR3 region has 14 residues. V lost 1 base to trimming and J lost 6 bases; unmatched junction nucleotides: 5. Profiling relied on immunoSEQ multiplex PCR, and the TCRdb table lists in-frame clones only, not all of them. The sample holds about 35,000 clones; roughly 82% are singletons and the top ten take over 9.5%. Regarding this clone: Its antigen is not identified.

Documented time point: peripheral blood 6 weeks after treatment start. The TCR comes from a man in his forties with urothelial cancer. The chain employs TRBV4-1 and TRBJ2-5; 7 positions agree with TRBD2. The input for sequencing was PBMCs, taken around atezolizumab (anti-PD-L1) treatment. The CDR3 reads CASSQGEGVKTQYF. For the CDR3, the DNA is TGCGCCAGCAGCCAAGGGGAGGGAGTGAAGACCCAGTACTTC.